Following are 26 T cell receptor beta chains from one sample sequenced in a study of Graves' ophthalmopathy and Graves' hyperthyroidism. The study amplified TCR beta CDR3 regions using RNA transcripts. HTBI primers primed a first-round RT-PCR, and a second-round multiplex PCR followed. TCRdb independently ran MiXCR on the multiplex PCR reads; one entry per CDR3 protein. The sample records 600,000 to 950,000 distinct CDR3 sequences, 40% being singletons. The sample taken for sequencing was peripheral blood. These receptors were collected from an adult man with Graves' ophthalmopathy.

The rearrangement uses TRBV10-3 and TRBJ2-3, with D perhaps TRBD1 (5 bases). The V and J ends lost 2 bases and 3 bases respectively, with 9 bases between them. CDR1 is ENHRY, CDR2 SYGVKD, per germline. The CDR3 length is 14 residues. The DNA of the CDR3 is TGTGCCATCAGTGAGGGCAGGGTTACAGATACGCAGTATTTT. This sequence encodes CAISEGRVTDTQYF.

The J gene is TRBJ1-1, the V gene TRBV10-3; weak D call: TRBD1 (5 bases). This CDR3 has 12 residues. Germline CDR1 reads ENHRY; CDR2 reads SYGVKD. V was shortened by 6 bases and J by 11 bases, with 16 bases between the two germline ends. CDR3 nucleotides: TGTGCCATCAGCGGGGACCGCTCTGTGGCTTTCTTT. Protein: CAISGDRSVAFF.

This clonotype was observed at least ten times. This sequence joins TRBV19 and TRBJ2-5; D not resolved. This CDR3 comprises 13 residues. The V gene's germline CDR1 is LNHDA and CDR2 SQIVND (reference sequence). Trimming took off 5 bases at V and 5 bases at J, with 12 bases between the two ends. The CDR3 is CASSDLPRETQYF. The CDR3 DNA reads TGTGCCAGTAGTGATCTACCGCGGGAGACCCAGTACTTC. Using reference TRBV19 and TRBJ2-5 for the parts outside the CDR3, the full variable domain is DGGITQSPKYLFRKEGQNVTLSCEQNLNHDAMYWYRQDPGQGLRLIYYSQIVNDFQKGDIAEGYSVSREKKESFPLTVTSAQKNPTAFYLCASSDLPRETQYFGPGTRLLVL.

This clonotype was detected once. This chain connects TRBV11-2 to TRBJ2-7; tentative D call: TRBD2 (5 bases). CDR1 is SGHAT and CDR2 is FQNNGV in the germline V gene. V lost 5 bases and J lost 2, with 13 bases in between. The CDR3 runs 14 residues. The CDR3 bases are TGTGCCAGCAGCGTTGAAGCCGGGACCTACGAGCAGTACTTC. It specifies CASSVEAGTYEQYF.

The J gene is TRBJ1-2, the V gene TRBV11-2, with D possibly TRBD1 on 5 matching bases. Germline CDR1 is SGHAT and CDR2 is FQNNGV. V lost 5 bases and J 7 bases, leaving 20 bases between the germline ends. The CDR3 runs 15 residues. CDR3 amino acids: CASSKRGQTSIGYTF. The CDR3 DNA follows: TGTGCCAGCAGCAAAAGGGGCCAGACCAGTATTGGCTACACCTTC.

This chain joins TRBV10-3 and TRBJ1-2, with D perhaps matching TRBD1 (5 bases). V was clipped by 10 bases and J by 7 bases, with 25 bases between them. In germline, CDR1 is ENHRY, CDR2 SYGVKD. CDR3 length: 15 residues. The CDR3 DNA reads as TGTGCCAGCCGCGGGGGGGGGAATGGTGGCTCTGGCTACACCTTC. This sequence encodes CASRGGGNGGSGYTF.

The chain has TRBV7-2 and TRBJ2-2; 8 positions match TRBD2. The ends lost 5 bases at V and 4 bases at J; junction bases unmatched: 12. Germline CDR1 and CDR2: SGHTA and FQGNSA. CDR3 length equals 17 residues. CDR3 protein: CASSTSAGGAGTGELFF. DNA for the CDR3: TGTGCCAGCAGCACCTCTGCCGGGGGGGCCGGCACCGGGGAGCTGTTTTTT.

This chain joins TRBV10-3 and TRBJ2-5; 9 bases align to TRBD2. CDR3 size: 17 residues. Unmatched junction bases numbered 8, after V lost 2 bases and J lost 1 base. The germline CDR1 and CDR2 sequences are ENHRY and SYGVKD. CDR3 DNA sequence: TGTGCCATCAGTGAGCTCCCTAGCGGGGAGCCCCAAGAGACCCAGTACTTC. This gives the protein CAISELPSGEPQETQYF.

This clonotype was found a few times. This chain connects TRBV7-8 to TRBJ2-2, with D possibly being TRBD1 (6 bases). The CDR3 is 15 amino acids. Per the germline V gene, CDR1 is SGHVS and CDR2 is FQNEAQ. Between the trimmed V and J ends, which lost 4 bases and 7 bases, there was a span of 16 bases. CDR3: CASSSGAGVNGELFF. CDR3 sequence (DNA): TGTGCCAGCAGCTCTGGGGCAGGGGTCAACGGGGAGCTGTTTTTT.

This clonotype showed up many times. The genes are TRBV7-2 and TRBJ1-4; D is uncertain. The V end lost 5 bases, the J end lost 3 bases, and 19 bases lay between the germline ends. The CDR3 contains 17 residues. CDR1 is SGHTA, CDR2 FQGNSA, per germline. The CDR3 bases are TGTGCCAGCAGCCCAATAGGCAGTTTATCGTCTAATGAAAAACTGTTTTTT. Protein product: CASSPIGSLSSNEKLFF.

This clonotype has more than one count but fewer than ten. Germline and junction disagree at one end, which may indicate a read error. The gene calls are TRBV7-8 and TRBJ2-7, with 8 bases matching TRBD2. This CDR3 has 16 residues. Germline values: CDR1 SGHVS, CDR2 FQNEAQ. The CDR3 sequence is CASSLALAGGHSAQHF. CDR3 coding DNA: TGTGCCAGCAGCTTAGCTTTGGCGGGGGGCCACTCAGCCCAGCACTTC. The full variable domain, rest sourced from reference TRBV7-8 and TRBJ2-7, is GAGVSQSPRYKVAKRGQDVALRCDPISGHVSLFWYQQALGQGPEFLTYFQNEAQLDKSGLPSDRFFAERPEGSVSTLKIQRTQQEDSAVYLCASSLALAGGHSAQHFGPGTRLTVT.

The CDR3 nucleotides are TGCGCCAGCAGCCAAGGATGGCAGATGAATTCACCCCTCCACTTT. As protein: CASSQGWQMNSPLHF. The chain combines TRBV4-3 with TRBJ1-6; no firm D call. With 1 base removed from V and 7 bases from J, the gap between germline ends came to 11 bases. CDR1 and CDR2 (germline): LGHNA, YSLEER. This CDR3 has 15 amino acids.

As regards this clonotype: The junction departs from germline at one end; a sequencing error may be responsible. The CDR3 DNA reads TGTGCCAGCAGTTTCGGGCAGGGTAGGGGAGAGACCCAGTACTTC. Translating gives CASSFGQGRGETQYF. V is TRBV10-3 and J is TRBJ2-5; D is perhaps TRBD1 (5 bases). The CDR3 has 15 residues. Per germline, CDR1 ENHRY and CDR2 SYGVKD.

This clonotype was seen only a few times. The chain carries TRBV6-6 and TRBJ2-7; TRBD1 agrees at 8 bases. After removal of 6 bases from V and 2 bases from J, the junction contained 6 bases not matched to a gene. The germline gives CDR1 MNHNY, CDR2 SVGAGI (reference sequence). The CDR3 consists of 14 residues. In nucleotides, the CDR3 is TGTGCCAGCAGCCGGGACAGGCGACCCTACGAGCAGTACTTC. Its protein is CASSRDRRPYEQYF.

The rearrangement joins TRBV25-1 to TRBJ1-4; no clear D gene. Germline-derived CDR1 and CDR2 are MGHDK and SYGVNS. CDR3 length: 16 residues. V was pared by 6 bases and J by 5 bases, with 19 bases between. The CDR3 loop is CASSQSHSRLNEKLFF. CDR3 nucleotides: TGTGCCAGCAGCCAAAGCCACAGCAGGTTAAATGAAAAACTGTTTTTT.

The rearrangement links TRBV29-1 to TRBJ2-7, with D possibly TRBD1 on 6 matching bases. This CDR3 has 13 amino acids. Germline V gene data show CDR1 as SQVTM and CDR2 as ANQGSEA. The V gene lost 3 bases and the J gene lost 2 bases, with 11 bases spanning the gap. Written as DNA, the CDR3 is TGCAGCGTTGAGCAGGGGACGGCCTACGAGCAGTACTTC. Translation gives CSVEQGTAYEQYF.

This chain joins TRBV2 and TRBJ1-2; D is unclear. The CDR3 has 11 amino acids. Trimming cost V 7 bases and J 9 bases, with 12 bases left between them. The germline CDR1 and CDR2 sequences are SNHLY and FYNNEI. CDR3 sequence (DNA): TGTGCCAGCAAAATCGACGATAGCTACACCTTC. Residues: CASKIDDSYTF.

The chain has TRBV7-2 and TRBJ2-5; no clear D. V dropped 1 base and J dropped 0 bases, with 3 bases sitting between them. CDR1 SGHTA and CDR2 FQGNSA come from the germline V gene. The CDR3 has 13 residues. CDR3 sequence (DNA): TGTGCCAGCAGCTTAGTACACCAAGAGACCCAGTACTTC. Encoded protein: CASSLVHQETQYF.

The J gene is TRBJ2-7, the V gene TRBV19; D is ambiguous. The ends were cut back, 2 bases at V and 0 bases at J, with 5 bases in the middle. The CDR3 extends over 13 amino acids. Germline loops: CDR1 LNHDA, CDR2 SQIVND (reference sequence). Written as DNA, the CDR3 is TGTGCCAGTAGTATAACACGCTCCTACGAGCAGTACTTC. Translation: CASSITRSYEQYF.

With regard to this clonotype: This could be a read error, since a much larger clone is one nucleotide away. The chain combines TRBV7-9 with TRBJ2-5; no reliable D call. In germline, CDR1 is SEHNR, CDR2 FQNEAQ (reference sequence). The length of the CDR3 is 12 residues. This chain's CDR3 is CVSSLVVQTQYF. The CDR3 coding sequence is TGTGTCAGCAGCCTAGTGGTCCAGACCCAGTACTTC.

This chain joins TRBV20-1 and TRBJ2-7; D unclear. The CDR3 covers 14 residues. Deletions cut 2 bases from V and 0 bases from J, with 11 bases between. The V gene's germline CDR1 is DFQATT and CDR2 SNEGSKA (reference sequence). In nucleotides, the CDR3 is TGCAGTGCTAGAATGGATACCAGCTCCTACGAGCAGTACTTC. Translated, it gives CSARMDTSSYEQYF.

The J gene is TRBJ1-4, the V gene TRBV7-3; 7 bases are a match to TRBD1. The CDR3 is 15 residues long. Germline CDR1 is SGHTA and CDR2 is FQGTGA. V lost 5 bases and J lost 4; bases outside the gene matches: 7. CDR3 coding DNA: TGTGCCAGCAGCAAACCCGACAGGGATAATGAAAAACTGTTTTTT. Its protein product is CASSKPDRDNEKLFF. The full variable domain, its missing parts supplied by reference TRBV7-3 and TRBJ1-4, is GAGVSQTPSNKVTEKGKYVELRCDPISGHTALYWYRQSLGQGPEFLIYFQGTGAADDSGLPNDRFFAVRPEGSVSTLKIQRTERGDSAVYLCASSKPDRDNEKLFFGSGTQLSVL.

Ten or more counts support this clonotype. This chain uses TRBV24-1 with TRBJ1-2; possibly TRBD1 for D (6 bases). V dropped 4 bases and J dropped 2 bases, with 19 bases sitting between them. This CDR3 spans 17 amino acids. The germline gives CDR1 KGHDR, CDR2 SFDVKD. Written as DNA, the CDR3 is TGTGCCACCAGTGACGGTACAGGGTTCCCTTTCAACTATGGCTACACCTTC. It specifies CATSDGTGFPFNYGYTF.

This clonotype was observed at least ten times. This chain joins TRBV7-9 and TRBJ2-2, with D uncertain. Per germline, CDR1 SEHNR and CDR2 FQNEAQ (reference sequence). The CDR3 runs 14 residues. The V and J ends lost 5 bases and 0 bases respectively, with 7 bases between them. The CDR3 region has the DNA TGTGCCAGCAGCCATTCCCCGAACACCGGGGAGCTGTTTTTT. It is translated as CASSHSPNTGELFF.

In this sample, this clonotype turned up many times. The rearrangement joins TRBV7-2 to TRBJ1-1, with D possibly TRBD1 on 5 matching bases. CDR3 length: 15 residues. From germline, CDR1 is SGHTA and CDR2 FQGNSA. The V and J ends lost 1 base and 6 bases respectively, with 15 bases between them. The CDR3, as DNA: TGTGCCAGCAGCTTAGGCCGCCCTCGGGACCCTGAAGCTTTCTTT. Amino acids: CASSLGRPRDPEAFF.

This clonotype was detected only a few times. V gene TRBV5-4 combines with J gene TRBJ2-5, with TRBD2 matching over 9 bases. The CDR3 loop spans 16 amino acids. Germline-derived CDR1 and CDR2 are SGHNT and YYREEE (reference sequence). After removal of 4 bases from V and 1 base from J, the junction contained 8 bases not matched to a gene. This CDR3 reads CASSSIAGDLQETQYF. For the CDR3, the DNA is TGTGCCAGCAGCAGCATAGCGGGGGACCTCCAAGAGACCCAGTACTTC. The full variable domain, rest sourced from reference TRBV5-4 and TRBJ2-5, is ETGVTQSPTHLIKTRGQQVTLRCSSQSGHNTVSWYQQALGQGPQFIFQYYREEENGRGNFPPRFSGLQFPNYSSELNVNALELDDSALYLCASSSIAGDLQETQYFGPGTRLLVL.